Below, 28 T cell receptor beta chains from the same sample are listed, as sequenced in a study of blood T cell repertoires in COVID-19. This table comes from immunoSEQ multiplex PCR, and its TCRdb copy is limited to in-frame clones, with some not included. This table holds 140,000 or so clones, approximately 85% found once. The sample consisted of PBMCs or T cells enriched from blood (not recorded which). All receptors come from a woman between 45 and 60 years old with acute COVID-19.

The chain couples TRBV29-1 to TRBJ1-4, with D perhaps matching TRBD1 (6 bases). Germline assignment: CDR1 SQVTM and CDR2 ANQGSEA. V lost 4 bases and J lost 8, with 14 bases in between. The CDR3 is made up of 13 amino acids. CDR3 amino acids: CSVASGGGEKLFF. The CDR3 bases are TGCAGCGTTGCTTCCGGGGGGGGCGAAAAACTGTTTTTT.

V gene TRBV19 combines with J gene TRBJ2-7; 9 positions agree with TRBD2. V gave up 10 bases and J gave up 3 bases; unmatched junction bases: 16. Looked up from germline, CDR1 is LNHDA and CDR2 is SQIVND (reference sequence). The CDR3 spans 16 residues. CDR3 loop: CATSGGRGRASYEQYF. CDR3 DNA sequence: TGTGCCACAAGCGGGGGTCGCGGGAGGGCCAGCTACGAGCAGTACTTC.

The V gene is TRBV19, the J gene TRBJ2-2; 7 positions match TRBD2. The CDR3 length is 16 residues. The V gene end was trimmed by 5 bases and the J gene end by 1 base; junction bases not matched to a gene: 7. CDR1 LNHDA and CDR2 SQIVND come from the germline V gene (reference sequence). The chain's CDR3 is CASSLYGGGNTGELFF. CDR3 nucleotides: TGTGCCAGTAGTCTATACGGCGGGGGGAACACCGGGGAGCTGTTTTTT.

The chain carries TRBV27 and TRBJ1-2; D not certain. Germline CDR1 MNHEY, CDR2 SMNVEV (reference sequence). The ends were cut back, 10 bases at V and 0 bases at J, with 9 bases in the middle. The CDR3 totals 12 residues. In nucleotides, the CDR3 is TGTGCCACCACTGACTCTAACTATGGCTACACCTTC. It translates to CATTDSNYGYTF.

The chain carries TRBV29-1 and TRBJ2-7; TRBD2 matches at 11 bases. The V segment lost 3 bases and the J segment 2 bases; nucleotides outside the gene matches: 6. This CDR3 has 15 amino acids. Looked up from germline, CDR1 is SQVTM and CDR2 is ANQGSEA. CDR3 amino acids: CSVDRGTSGPYEQYF. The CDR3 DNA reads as TGCAGCGTTGATAGGGGGACTAGCGGCCCCTACGAGCAGTACTTC.

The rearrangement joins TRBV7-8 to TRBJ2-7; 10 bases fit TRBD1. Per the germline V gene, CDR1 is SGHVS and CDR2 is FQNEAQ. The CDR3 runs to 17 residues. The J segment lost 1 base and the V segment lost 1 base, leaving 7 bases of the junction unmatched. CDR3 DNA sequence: TGTGCCAGCAGCTTAGTCTCCGGGACAGGGGAATCCTACGAGCAGTACTTC. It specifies CASSLVSGTGESYEQYF.

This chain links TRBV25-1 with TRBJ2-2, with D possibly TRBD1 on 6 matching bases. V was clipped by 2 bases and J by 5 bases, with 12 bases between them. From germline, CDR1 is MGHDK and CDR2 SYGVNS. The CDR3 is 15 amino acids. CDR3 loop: CASSEGTSGTGELFF. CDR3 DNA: TGTGCCAGCAGTGAAGGGACATCAGGGACCGGGGAGCTGTTTTTT.

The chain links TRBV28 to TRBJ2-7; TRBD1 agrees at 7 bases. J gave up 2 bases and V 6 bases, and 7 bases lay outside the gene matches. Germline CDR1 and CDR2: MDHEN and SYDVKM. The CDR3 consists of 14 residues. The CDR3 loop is CASRKTGTAYEQYF. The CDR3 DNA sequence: TGTGCCAGCAGGAAGACCGGGACAGCCTACGAGCAGTACTTC.

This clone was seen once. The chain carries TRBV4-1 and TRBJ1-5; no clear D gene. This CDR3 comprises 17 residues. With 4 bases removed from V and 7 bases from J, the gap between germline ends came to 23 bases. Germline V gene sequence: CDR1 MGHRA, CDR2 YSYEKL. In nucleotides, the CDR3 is TGCGCCAGCAGCCCAATCGAGAGGGTAGGGTCCTGGCAGCCCCAGCATTTT. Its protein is CASSPIERVGSWQPQHF.

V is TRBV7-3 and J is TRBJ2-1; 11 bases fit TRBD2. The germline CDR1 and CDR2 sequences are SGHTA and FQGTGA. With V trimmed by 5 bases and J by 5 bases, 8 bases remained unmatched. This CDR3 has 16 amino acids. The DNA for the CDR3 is TGTGCCAGCAGCCTAGTAGCGGGAGGGACTCACAATGAGCAGTTCTTC. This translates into CASSLVAGGTHNEQFF. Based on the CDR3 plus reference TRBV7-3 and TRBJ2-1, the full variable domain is GAGVSQTPSNKVTEKGKYVELRCDPISGHTALYWYRQSLGQGPEFLIYFQGTGAADDSGLPNDRFFAVRPEGSVSTLKIQRTERGDSAVYLCASSLVAGGTHNEQFFGPGTRLTVL.

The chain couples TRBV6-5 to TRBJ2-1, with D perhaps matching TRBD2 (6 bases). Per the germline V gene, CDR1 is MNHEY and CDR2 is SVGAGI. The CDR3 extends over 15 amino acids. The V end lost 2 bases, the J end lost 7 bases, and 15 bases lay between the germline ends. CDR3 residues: CASSYIPGATNEQFF. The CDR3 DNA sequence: TGTGCCAGCAGTTACATCCCGGGAGCGACGAATGAGCAGTTCTTC.

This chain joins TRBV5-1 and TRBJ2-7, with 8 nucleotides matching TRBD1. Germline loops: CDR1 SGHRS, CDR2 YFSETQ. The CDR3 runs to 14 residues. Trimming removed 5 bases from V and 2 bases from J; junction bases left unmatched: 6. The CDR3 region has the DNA TGCGCCAGCAGGGCCGGGACAGGTCCCTACGAGCAGTACTTC. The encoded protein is CASRAGTGPYEQYF.

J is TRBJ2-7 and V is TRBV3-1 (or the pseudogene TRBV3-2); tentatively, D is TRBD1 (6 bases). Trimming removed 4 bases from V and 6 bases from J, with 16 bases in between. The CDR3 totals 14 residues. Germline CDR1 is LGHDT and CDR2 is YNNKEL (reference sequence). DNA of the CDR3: TGTGCCAGCAGCCCCCGGTCAGGGGTAATCGAGCAGTACTTC. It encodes CASSPRSGVIEQYF.

The CDR3 sequence: CAWSWGRVNEQFF. As DNA, the CDR3 is TGTGCCTGGAGTTGGGGCAGGGTTAATGAGCAGTTCTTC. The V call is TRBV30, the J call TRBJ2-1; a weak D match, TRBD1 (5 bases). The germline V and J ends were trimmed by 2 bases and 7 bases, with 12 bases remaining between them. CDR3 size: 13 residues. Germline lookup yields CDR1 GTSNPN and CDR2 SVGIG (reference sequence).

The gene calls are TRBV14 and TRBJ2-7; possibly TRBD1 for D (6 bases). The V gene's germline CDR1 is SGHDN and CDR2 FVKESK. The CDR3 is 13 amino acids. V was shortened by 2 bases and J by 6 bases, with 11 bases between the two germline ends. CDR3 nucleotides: TGTGCCAGCAGCCAACAGGGGAGAGGCGAGCAGTACTTC. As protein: CASSQQGRGEQYF.

The CDR3 region has the DNA TGTGCCAGCAGCTTGGGTACCGACGGGGGTGAAAAACTGTTTTTT. It specifies CASSLGTDGGEKLFF. The chain recombines TRBV5-6 with TRBJ1-4; weak D call: TRBD1 (5 bases). The germline V and J ends were trimmed by 0 bases and 7 bases, with 13 bases remaining between them. Germline V CDR1 and CDR2: SGHDT, YYEEEE. This CDR3 contains 15 residues.

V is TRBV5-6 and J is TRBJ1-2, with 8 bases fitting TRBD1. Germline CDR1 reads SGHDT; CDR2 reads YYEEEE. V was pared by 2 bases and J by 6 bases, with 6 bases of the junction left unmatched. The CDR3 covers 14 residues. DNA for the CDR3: TGTGCCAGCAGCTTTGACCAGACAGGGGATGGCTACACCTTC. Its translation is CASSFDQTGDGYTF.

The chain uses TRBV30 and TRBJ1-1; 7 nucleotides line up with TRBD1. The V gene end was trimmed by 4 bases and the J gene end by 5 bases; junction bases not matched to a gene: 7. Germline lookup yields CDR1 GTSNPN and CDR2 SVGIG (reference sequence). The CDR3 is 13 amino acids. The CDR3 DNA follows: TGTGCCTGGAAACAGGGGCAGGGGACTGAAGCTTTCTTT. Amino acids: CAWKQGQGTEAFF.

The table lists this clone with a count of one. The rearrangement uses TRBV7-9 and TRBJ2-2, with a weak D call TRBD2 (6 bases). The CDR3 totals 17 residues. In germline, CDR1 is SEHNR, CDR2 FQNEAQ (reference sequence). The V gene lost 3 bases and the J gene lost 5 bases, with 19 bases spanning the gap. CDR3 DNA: TGTGCCAGCAGCTTGGTCTATACGGAGGGAGGAACCGGGGAGCTGTTTTTT. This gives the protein CASSLVYTEGGTGELFF.

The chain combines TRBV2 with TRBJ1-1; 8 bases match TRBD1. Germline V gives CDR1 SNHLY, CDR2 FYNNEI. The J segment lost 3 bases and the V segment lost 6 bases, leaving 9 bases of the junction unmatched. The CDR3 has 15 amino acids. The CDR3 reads CASSGQGGSDTEAFF. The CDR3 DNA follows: TGTGCCAGCAGCGGACAGGGAGGAAGTGACACTGAAGCTTTCTTT.

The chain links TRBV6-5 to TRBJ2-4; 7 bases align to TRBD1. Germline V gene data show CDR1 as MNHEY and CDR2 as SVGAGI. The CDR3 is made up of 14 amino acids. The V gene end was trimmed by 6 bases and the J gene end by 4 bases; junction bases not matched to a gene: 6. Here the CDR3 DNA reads TGTGCCAGCAGGTCCCCGGGACAGAAAAACATTCAGTACTTC. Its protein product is CASRSPGQKNIQYF.

The CDR3, as DNA: TGTGCCAGCAGCCAAGGGGGCCTGGGGGCCAACGTCCTGACTTTC. This gives the protein CASSQGGLGANVLTF. The rearrangement joins TRBV4-2 to TRBJ2-6; tentatively, D is TRBD1 (5 bases). The germline gives CDR1 LGHNA, CDR2 YNFKEQ. The CDR3 runs to 15 residues. V was shortened by 1 base and J by 4 bases, with 8 bases between the two germline ends.

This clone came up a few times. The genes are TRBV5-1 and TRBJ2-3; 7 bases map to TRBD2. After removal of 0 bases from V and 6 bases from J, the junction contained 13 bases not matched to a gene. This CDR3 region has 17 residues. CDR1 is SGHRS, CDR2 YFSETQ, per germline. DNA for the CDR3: TGCGCCAGCAGCTTGGCCCAATGGGCGGGGGAAAAGGATACGCAGTATTTT. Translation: CASSLAQWAGEKDTQYF.

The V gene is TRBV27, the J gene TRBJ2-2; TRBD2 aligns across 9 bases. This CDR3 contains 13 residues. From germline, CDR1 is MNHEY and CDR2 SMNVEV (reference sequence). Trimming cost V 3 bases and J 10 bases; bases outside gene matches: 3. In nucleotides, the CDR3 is TGTGCCAGCAGTTTGATAGCGGGAGTGGAGCTGTTTTTT. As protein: CASSLIAGVELFF.

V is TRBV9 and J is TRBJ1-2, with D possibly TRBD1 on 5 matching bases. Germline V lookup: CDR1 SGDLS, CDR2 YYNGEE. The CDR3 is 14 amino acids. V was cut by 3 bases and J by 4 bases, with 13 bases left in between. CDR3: CASSEGDSTYGYTF. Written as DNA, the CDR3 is TGTGCCAGCAGCGAGGGCGACAGCACCTATGGCTACACCTTC.

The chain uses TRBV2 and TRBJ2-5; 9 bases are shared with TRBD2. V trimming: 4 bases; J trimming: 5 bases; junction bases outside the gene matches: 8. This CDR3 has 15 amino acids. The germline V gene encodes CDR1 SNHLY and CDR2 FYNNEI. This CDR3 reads CASSGGGLAMETQYF. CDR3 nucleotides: TGTGCCAGCAGTGGGGGTGGACTAGCGATGGAGACCCAGTACTTC.

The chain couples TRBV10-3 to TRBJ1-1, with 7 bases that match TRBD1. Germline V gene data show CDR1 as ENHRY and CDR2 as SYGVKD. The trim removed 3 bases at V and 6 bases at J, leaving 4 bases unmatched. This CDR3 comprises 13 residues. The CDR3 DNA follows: TGTGCCATCAGTGAACCTGACAGGGCTGAAGCTTTCTTT. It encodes CAISEPDRAEAFF.

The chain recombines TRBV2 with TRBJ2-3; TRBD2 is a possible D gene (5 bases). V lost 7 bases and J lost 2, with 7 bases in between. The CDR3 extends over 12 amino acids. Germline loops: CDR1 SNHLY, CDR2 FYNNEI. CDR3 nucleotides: TGTGCCAGCAAGGGAGACACAGATACGCAGTATTTT. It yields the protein CASKGDTDTQYF.